These T cell receptor beta chains were read from a single sample in a study of blood T cell repertoires in COVID-19. Sequencing used immunoSEQ multiplex PCR; TCRdb keeps in-frame clones, though not all of them. Of 40,000 or so clones in the sample, about four fifths were seen once. Sample: peripheral blood. All receptors come from a man aged 55 to 69 in a cohort sampled during active COVID-19. CDR3s include the opening cysteine and the closing phenylalanine or tryptophan. D genes are given only for firm matches. Clone sizes are given selectively: once, few, many, or a class where the clone is expanded.

TRBV3-1/TRBV3-2	NA	NA	TRBJ2-5	CASSQDRWETQYF	TGTGCCAGCAGCCAAGATCGGTGGGAGACCCAGTACTTC
TRBV21-1	NA	NA	TRBJ2-3	CASSSGPNGTSGDTDTQYF	TGTGCCAGCAGCAGCGGACCAAATGGGACTAGCGGGGACACAGATACGCAGTATTTT
TRBV7-3	NA	NA	TRBJ2-2	CASSLGRTGELFF	TGTGCCAGCAGCCTGGGGCGGACCGGGGAGCTGTTTTTT
TRBV5-4	NA	NA	TRBJ1-1	CASSALWSSNTEAFF	TGTGCCAGCAGCGCACTGTGGTCATCTAACACTGAAGCTTTCTTT
TRBV6-5	NA	TRBD1	TRBJ1-3	CASKLQGSSGNTIYF	TGTGCCAGCAAGCTACAGGGGAGCTCTGGAAACACCATATATTTT
TRBV11-3	NA	NA	TRBJ1-1	CASSFSAEAFF	TGTGCCAGCAGCTTTTCAGCTGAAGCTTTCTTT
TRBV11-3	NA	TRBD2	TRBJ2-1	CASSLGVIGTSGINEQFF	TGTGCCAGCAGCTTAGGCGTTATCGGGACTAGCGGAATCAATGAGCAGTTCTTC
TRBV6-4	NA	NA	TRBJ2-3	CASSVKAGSTDTQYF	TGTGCCAGCAGTGTAAAGGCGGGAAGCACAGATACGCAGTATTTT
TRBV7-2	NA	NA	TRBJ1-1	CASSPDRRNTEAFF	TGTGCCAGCAGCCCAGACAGGAGGAACACTGAAGCTTTCTTT
TRBV10-3	NA	NA	TRBJ1-1	CAISEVFGGRNTEAFF	TGTGCCATCAGTGAGGTGTTCGGGGGTAGGAACACTGAAGCTTTCTTT
TRBV28	many	NA	TRBJ1-6	CASSLIGSSYNSPLHF	TGTGCCAGCAGTCTTATCGGGTCGTCCTATAATTCACCCCTCCACTTT
TRBV9	NA	TRBD2	TRBJ2-6	CASSPPGGSGANVLTF	TGTGCCAGCAGCCCCCCGGGGGGGTCTGGGGCCAACGTCCTGACTTTC
TRBV28	NA	NA	TRBJ2-1	CASRGAGNNNEQFF	TGTGCCAGCAGGGGGGCAGGGAACAACAATGAGCAGTTCTTC
TRBV6-1	NA	TRBD1	TRBJ1-1	CASSEEVGGATEAFF	TGTGCCAGCAGTGAAGAGGTAGGGGGCGCCACTGAAGCTTTCTTT
TRBV4-3	NA	NA	TRBJ1-5	CASSHSLGWNQPQHF	TGCGCCAGCAGCCACTCACTAGGGTGGAATCAGCCCCAGCATTTT
TRBV9	NA	NA	TRBJ1-4	CASSAGRDGKLFF	TGTGCCAGCAGCGCCGGCAGGGATGGAAAACTGTTTTTT
TRBV29-1	NA	NA	TRBJ1-1	CSVVGDAEAFF	TGCAGCGTTGTCGGAGACGCTGAAGCTTTCTTT
TRBV6-1	NA	NA	TRBJ2-7	CASSDNSREQYF	TGTGCCAGCAGTGATAACAGCCGGGAGCAGTACTTC
TRBV12-3/TRBV12-4	NA	NA	TRBJ2-1	CASVLGRGNEQFF	TGTGCCAGCGTCTTAGGTCGGGGAAATGAGCAGTTCTTC
TRBV15	NA	TRBD2	TRBJ2-1	CATSRERGEFNEQFF	TGTGCCACCAGCAGAGAGCGGGGGGAATTCAATGAGCAGTTCTTC
TRBV28	NA	NA	TRBJ2-7	CASSFGSYEQYF	TGTGCCAGCAGTTTCGGGAGCTACGAGCAGTACTTC
TRBV4-1	once	NA	TRBJ2-3	CASSQTSPPSTDTQYF	TGCGCCAGCAGCCAAACTAGCCCACCTAGCACAGATACGCAGTATTTT
TRBV6-1	medium-sized	NA	TRBJ1-5	CASSEQVDQPQHF	TGTGCCAGCAGTGAACAGGTAGATCAGCCCCAGCATTTT
TRBV6-5	NA	NA	TRBJ2-7	CASSSPAGEQYF	TGTGCCAGCAGTTCTCCCGCGGGCGAGCAGTACTTC
TRBV5-1	NA	TRBD2	TRBJ2-1	CASSSRTSGYNEQFF	TGCGCCAGCAGCTCCAGGACTAGCGGCTACAATGAGCAGTTCTTC
TRBV5-6	medium-sized	NA	TRBJ1-2	CASSLGYSVIYGYTF	TGTGCCAGCAGCTTGGGGTACTCGGTTATCTATGGCTACACCTTC
TRBV7-2	NA	NA	TRBJ1-5	CASSPLYSNQPQHF	TGTGCCAGCAGCCCCCTATATAGCAATCAGCCCCAGCATTTT
TRBV9	NA	NA	TRBJ2-2	CASARRAANTGELFF	TGTGCCTCAGCCCGCAGGGCCGCGAACACCGGGGAGCTGTTTTTT
TRBV3-1/TRBV3-2	NA	NA	TRBJ2-1	CASSQEAGGEQFF	TGTGCCAGCAGCCAAGAAGCCGGGGGTGAGCAGTTCTTC
TRBV3-1/TRBV3-2	NA	NA	TRBJ1-2	CASSQRGVQGYGYTF	TGTGCCAGCAGCCAAAGGGGTGTTCAGGGCTATGGCTACACCTTC
TRBV14	NA	NA	TRBJ1-6	CASSQDPPGASPLHF	TGTGCCAGCAGCCAAGATCCCCCAGGGGCCTCACCCCTCCACTTT
TRBV6-2/TRBV6-3	NA	TRBD2	TRBJ2-5	CASSYEGGGGGLSTQYF	TGTGCCAGCAGTTACGAGGGTGGCGGGGGTGGCCTGTCGACCCAGTACTTC
TRBV7-8	NA	TRBD2	TRBJ2-7	CASSPGLAGVHEQYF	TGTGCCAGCAGCCCTGGACTAGCGGGAGTCCACGAGCAGTACTTC
TRBV19	NA	TRBD1	TRBJ1-3	CASSSGDSGNTIYF	TGTGCCAGTAGTTCGGGGGACAGTGGAAACACCATATATTTT
TRBV28	NA	NA	TRBJ1-2	CASSRWAPYGYTF	TGTGCCAGCAGCCGCTGGGCCCCCTATGGCTACACCTTC
TRBV6-5	NA	NA	TRBJ2-3	CAATLEGGGDTQYF	TGTGCCGCCACCCTAGAGGGAGGGGGAGATACGCAGTATTTT
TRBV29-1	NA	NA	TRBJ2-3	CSVVWASGTDTQYF	TGCAGCGTTGTCTGGGCTAGCGGCACAGATACGCAGTATTTT